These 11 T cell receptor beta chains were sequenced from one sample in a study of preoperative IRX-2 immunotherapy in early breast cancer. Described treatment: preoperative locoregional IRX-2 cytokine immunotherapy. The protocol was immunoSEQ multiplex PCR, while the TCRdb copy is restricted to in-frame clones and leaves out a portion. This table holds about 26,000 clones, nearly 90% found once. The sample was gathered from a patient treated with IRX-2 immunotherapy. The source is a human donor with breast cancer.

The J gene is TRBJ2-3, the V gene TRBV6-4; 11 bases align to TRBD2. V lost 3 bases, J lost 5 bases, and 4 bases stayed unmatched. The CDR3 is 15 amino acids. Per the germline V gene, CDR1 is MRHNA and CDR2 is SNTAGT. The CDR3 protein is CASSETLAGGDTQYF. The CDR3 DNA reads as TGTGCCAGCAGTGAAACCCTAGCGGGAGGAGATACGCAGTATTTT.

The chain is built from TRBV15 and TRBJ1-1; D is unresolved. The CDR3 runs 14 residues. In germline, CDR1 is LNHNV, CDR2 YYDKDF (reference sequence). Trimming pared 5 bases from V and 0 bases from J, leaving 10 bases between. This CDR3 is CATSRGRVNTEAFF. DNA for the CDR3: TGTGCCACCAGCCGCGGACGGGTGAACACTGAAGCTTTCTTT.

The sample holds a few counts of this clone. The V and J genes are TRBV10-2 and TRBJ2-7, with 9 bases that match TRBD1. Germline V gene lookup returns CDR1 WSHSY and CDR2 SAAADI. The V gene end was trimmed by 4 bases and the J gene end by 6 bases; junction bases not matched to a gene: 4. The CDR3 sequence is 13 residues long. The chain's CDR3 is CASSGTGAREQYF. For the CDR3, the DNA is TGCGCCAGCAGTGGGACAGGGGCCCGCGAGCAGTACTTC.

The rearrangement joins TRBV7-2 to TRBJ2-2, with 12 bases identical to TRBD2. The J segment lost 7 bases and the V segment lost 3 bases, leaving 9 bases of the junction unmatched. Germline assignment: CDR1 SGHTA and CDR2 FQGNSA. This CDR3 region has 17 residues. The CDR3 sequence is CASSLGLAGGRGGELFF. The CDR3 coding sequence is TGTGCCAGCAGCTTGGGCCTAGCGGGGGGGCGAGGCGGGGAGCTGTTTTTT.

The CDR3 region is CASKRDTGSYEQYF. The CDR3 DNA reads as TGTGCCAGCAAAAGGGACACAGGGTCCTACGAGCAGTACTTC. This chain uses TRBV6-6 with TRBJ2-7; tentative D call: TRBD1 (6 bases). The V gene lost 7 bases and the J gene lost 1 base, with 14 bases spanning the gap. Germline CDR1 reads MNHNY; CDR2 reads SVGAGI (reference sequence). This CDR3 has 14 amino acids.

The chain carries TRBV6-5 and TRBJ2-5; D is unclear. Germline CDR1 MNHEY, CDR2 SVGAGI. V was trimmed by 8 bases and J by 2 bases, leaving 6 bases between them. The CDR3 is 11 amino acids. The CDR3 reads CASSEQETQYF. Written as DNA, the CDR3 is TGTGCCAGCTCGGAACAAGAGACCCAGTACTTC.

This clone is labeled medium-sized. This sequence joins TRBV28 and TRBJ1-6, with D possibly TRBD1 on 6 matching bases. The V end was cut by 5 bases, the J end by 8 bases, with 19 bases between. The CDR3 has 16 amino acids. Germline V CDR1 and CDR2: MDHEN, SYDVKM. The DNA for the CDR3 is TGTGCCAGCAGTCCATTGACCGGGGGCTTTGATTCACCCCTCCACTTT. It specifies CASSPLTGGFDSPLHF.

CDR3 region: CASSLDYANTGELFF. The CDR3 nucleotides are TGCGCCAGCAGCCTGGACTACGCGAACACCGGGGAGCTGTTTTTT. This rearrangement joins TRBV5-1 to TRBJ2-2, with a possible D match to TRBD2 (6 bases). V was cut by 4 bases and J by 0 bases, with 10 bases left in between. The CDR3 contains 15 residues. The germline V gene has CDR1 SGHRS and CDR2 YFSETQ.

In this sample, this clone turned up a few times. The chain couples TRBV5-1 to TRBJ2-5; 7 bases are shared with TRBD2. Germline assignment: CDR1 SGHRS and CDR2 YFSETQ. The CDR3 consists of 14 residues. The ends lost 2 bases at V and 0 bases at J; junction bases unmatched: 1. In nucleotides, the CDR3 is TGCGCCAGCAGCTTTAGCGGGTACCAAGAGACCCAGTACTTC. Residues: CASSFSGYQETQYF.

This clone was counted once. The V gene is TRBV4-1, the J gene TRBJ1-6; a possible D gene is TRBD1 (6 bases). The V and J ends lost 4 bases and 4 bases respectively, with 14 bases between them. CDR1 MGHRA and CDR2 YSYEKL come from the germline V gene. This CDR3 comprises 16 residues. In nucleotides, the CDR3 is TGCGCCAGCAGCCCCGCCCCGGACAGATATAATTCACCCCTCCACTTT. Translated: CASSPAPDRYNSPLHF.

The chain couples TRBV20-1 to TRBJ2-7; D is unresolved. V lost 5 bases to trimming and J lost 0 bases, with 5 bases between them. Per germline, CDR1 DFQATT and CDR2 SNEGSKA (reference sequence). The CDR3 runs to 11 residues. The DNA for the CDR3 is TGCAGTGCTTCGGACTCCTACGAGCAGTACTTC. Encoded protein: CSASDSYEQYF.